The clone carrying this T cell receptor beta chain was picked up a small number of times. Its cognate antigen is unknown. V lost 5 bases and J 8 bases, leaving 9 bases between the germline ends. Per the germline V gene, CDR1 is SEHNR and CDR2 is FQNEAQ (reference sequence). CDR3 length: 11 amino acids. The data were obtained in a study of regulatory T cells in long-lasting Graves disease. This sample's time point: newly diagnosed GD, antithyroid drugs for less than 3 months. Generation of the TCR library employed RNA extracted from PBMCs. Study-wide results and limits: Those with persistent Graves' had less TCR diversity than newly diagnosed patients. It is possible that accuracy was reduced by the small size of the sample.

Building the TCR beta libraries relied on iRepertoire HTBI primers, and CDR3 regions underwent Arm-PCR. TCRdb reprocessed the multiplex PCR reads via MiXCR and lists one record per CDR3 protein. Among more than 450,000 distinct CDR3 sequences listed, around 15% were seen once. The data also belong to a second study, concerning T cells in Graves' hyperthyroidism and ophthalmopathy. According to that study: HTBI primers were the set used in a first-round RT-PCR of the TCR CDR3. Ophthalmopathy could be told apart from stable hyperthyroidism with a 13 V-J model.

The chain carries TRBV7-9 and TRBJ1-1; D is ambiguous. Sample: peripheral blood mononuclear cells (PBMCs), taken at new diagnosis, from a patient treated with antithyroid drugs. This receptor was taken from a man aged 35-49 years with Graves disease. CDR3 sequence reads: CASSISIEAFF. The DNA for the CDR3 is TGTGCCAGCAGCATAAGCATAGAAGCTTTCTTT.